One sample yielded the 25 T cell receptor beta chains listed below, sequenced in a study of T-cell memory formation after mild COVID-19. One entry per CDR3 protein, called by TCRdb with MiXCR from the 5' RACE reads. The top ten clones hold around 8% of a sample with hundreds of thousands of distinct CDR3 sequences, 20% of them seen once. Source material: PBMCs or a T cell subset sorted from them (not recorded which). The receptors derive from an adult woman who had mild COVID-19 (a few samples of this study predate the infection). Cell type and time point are not known.

This clonotype was recorded a few times. The rearrangement links TRBV6-4 to TRBJ2-2; D not resolved. V shed 1 base and J shed 5 bases, with 8 bases lying between them. This CDR3 spans 14 amino acids. The germline V gene has CDR1 MRHNA and CDR2 SNTAGT. In DNA, the CDR3 is TGTGCCAGCAGTGACTATAAGGGAACCGGGGAGCTGTTTTTT. As protein: CASSDYKGTGELFF.

The sample holds a few counts of this clonotype. The chain joins TRBV4-2 to TRBJ2-7; the match to TRBD2 covers 8 bases. The V segment lost 5 bases and the J segment 4 bases; nucleotides outside the gene matches: 7. Per the germline V gene, CDR1 is LGHNA and CDR2 is YNFKEQ. CDR3 length equals 14 residues. CDR3 loop: CASSSPGLEYEQYF. CDR3 nucleotide sequence: TGTGCCAGCAGCTCACCGGGACTAGAATACGAGCAGTACTTC.

This clonotype was seen only a few times. The V gene is TRBV7-9, the J gene TRBJ2-5, with 9 bases fitting TRBD2. Germline-derived CDR1 and CDR2 are SEHNR and FQNEAQ (reference sequence). J was trimmed by 3 bases and V by 3 bases; bases with no gene match: 5. The CDR3 covers 15 residues. The CDR3 region is CASSFLPSGEETQYF. CDR3 nucleotides: TGTGCCAGCAGCTTTCTGCCTAGCGGGGAAGAGACCCAGTACTTC.

This clonotype came up a few times. The chain recombines TRBV6-2 or TRBV6-3 with TRBJ1-1; D gene uncertain. Germline lookup yields CDR1 MNHEY and CDR2 SVGEGT. V was clipped by 4 bases and J by 4 bases, with 10 bases between them. The CDR3 has 13 amino acids. CDR3 in DNA: TGTGCCAGCAGTTTACATGTGAGCACTGAAGCTTTCTTT. It is translated as CASSLHVSTEAFF.

This clonotype was detected a few times. The rearrangement uses TRBV20-1 and TRBJ2-5; D is possibly TRBD1 or TRBD2 (6 bases each). The germline V gene encodes CDR1 DFQATT and CDR2 SNEGSKA (reference sequence). This CDR3 contains 16 residues. The V gene lost 1 base and the J gene lost 0 bases, with 15 bases spanning the gap. CDR3 protein: CSARGPGGRDQETQYF. The CDR3 DNA is TGCAGTGCTAGAGGCCCCGGGGGCAGAGACCAAGAGACCCAGTACTTC.

This clonotype has more than one count but fewer than ten. The chain couples TRBV6-2 or TRBV6-3 to TRBJ1-2, with a weak D call TRBD1 (5 bases). In germline, CDR1 is MNHEY, CDR2 SVGEGT. The germline V and J ends were trimmed by 6 bases and 1 base, with 12 bases remaining between them. The CDR3 length is 14 residues. The CDR3 here is CASSRDSNNYGYTF. The DNA of the CDR3 is TGTGCCAGCAGCAGGGACTCTAATAACTATGGCTACACCTTC.

This clonotype was seen repeatedly, ten times or more. The chain uses TRBV11-2 and TRBJ2-7, with D possibly matching TRBD2 (5 bases). This CDR3 contains 14 residues. Germline V gene data show CDR1 as SGHAT and CDR2 as FQNNGV. V was clipped by 4 bases and J by 0 bases, with 10 bases between them. The CDR3 bases are TGTGCCAGCAGCTCTGACCGGGGCTCCTACGAGCAGTACTTC. Residues: CASSSDRGSYEQYF.

This clonotype was observed a single time. This chain uses TRBV12-3 or TRBV12-4 with TRBJ2-3; the match to TRBD2 covers 10 bases. This CDR3 is built from 15 residues. Trimming at V came to 6 bases and at J to 5 bases, leaving 8 bases not matched to a gene. CDR3 coding DNA: TGTGCCAGCAGCCGAGTAGCGGGAGGATTAGATACGCAGTATTTT. Its translation: CASSRVAGGLDTQYF.

This clonotype has more than one count but fewer than ten. The V call is TRBV7-6, the J call TRBJ2-1; 8 bases are a match to TRBD1. This CDR3 spans 18 amino acids. The germline CDR1 and CDR2 sequences are SGHVS and FNYEAQ. V shed 1 base and J 4 bases; nucleotides not matched to a gene: 12. Here the CDR3 reads CASSLGFRGRQGYNEQFF. CDR3 coding DNA: TGTGCCAGCAGCTTAGGATTCAGGGGGCGCCAAGGATACAATGAGCAGTTCTTC.

The V and J genes are TRBV23-1 and TRBJ2-3; D not certain. TRBV23-1 is an ORF, with its function uncertain. Trimming removed 8 bases from V and 1 base from J, with 25 bases in between. CDR3 length equals 18 residues. The CDR3 sequence is CASGLDQTALSGTDTQYF. The CDR3 DNA reads TGCGCCAGCGGTCTCGACCAAACAGCCCTTAGTGGCACAGATACGCAGTATTTT.

The chain couples TRBV9 to TRBJ1-2; TRBD1 matches 11 bases. Trimming took 3 bases from V and 10 from J; bases not matched to a gene: 5. This CDR3 has 13 amino acids. Per the germline V gene, CDR1 is SGDLS and CDR2 is YYNGEE. In DNA, the CDR3 is TGTGCCAGCAGCGAGGGGACAGGGGGGAACTACACCTTC. This encodes CASSEGTGGNYTF.

This clonotype was seen a few times. This rearrangement joins TRBV27 to TRBJ2-1, with 11 bases aligning to TRBD2. CDR1 is MNHEY and CDR2 is SMNVEV in the germline V gene (reference sequence). The CDR3 length is 15 residues. The V gene end was trimmed by 2 bases and the J gene end by 8 bases; junction bases not matched to a gene: 5. The CDR3 sequence is CASSLVPSGGHEQFF. CDR3 DNA: TGTGCCAGCAGTTTAGTGCCTAGCGGGGGGCATGAGCAGTTCTTC.

J is TRBJ1-4 and V is TRBV4-1, with 8 bases lining up with TRBD1. Germline-derived CDR1 and CDR2 are MGHRA and YSYEKL. The ends lost 3 bases at V and 4 bases at J; junction bases unmatched: 1. CDR3 length: 14 amino acids. This CDR3 is CASSQTGVNEKLFF. CDR3 sequence (DNA): TGCGCCAGCAGCCAGACAGGGGTTAATGAAAAACTGTTTTTT.

The rearrangement uses TRBV6-5 and TRBJ2-1; a weak D match, TRBD1 (5 bases). CDR1 is MNHEY and CDR2 is SVGAGI in the germline V gene. The germline V and J ends were trimmed by 7 bases and 5 bases, with 18 bases remaining between them. CDR3 length: 15 amino acids. This CDR3 is CASNPLWGNDNEQFF. DNA for the CDR3: TGTGCCAGCAACCCCCTCTGGGGCAACGACAATGAGCAGTTCTTC.

The CDR3 loop is CASSPRSSGTDTQYF. CDR3 DNA: TGTGCCAGCTCACCACGCTCTAGCGGCACAGATACGCAGTATTTT. V gene TRBV18 combines with J gene TRBJ2-3, with a weak D call TRBD2 (6 bases). Trimming took 1 base from V and 1 from J, leaving 9 bases between them. Germline CDR1 reads KGHSH; CDR2 reads LQKENI. The CDR3 is 15 amino acids.

The chain uses TRBV11-1 and TRBJ2-1; 8 nucleotides match TRBD2. With 5 bases clipped from V and 6 bases from J, the junction kept 12 bases outside the gene matches. The germline CDR1 and CDR2 sequences are SGHAT and FQDESV (reference sequence). The CDR3 contains 16 residues. The CDR3 loop is CASSLESSGVANEQFF. The CDR3 region has the DNA TGTGCCAGCAGCCTCGAGAGTAGCGGGGTTGCCAATGAGCAGTTCTTC.

This chain joins TRBV15 and TRBJ2-7; D may be TRBD1 (5 bases). CDR1 is LNHNV and CDR2 is YYDKDF in the germline V gene (reference sequence). Between the trimmed V and J ends, which lost 1 base and 5 bases, there was a span of 15 bases. The CDR3 totals 15 residues. CDR3 sequence reads: CATSRAVGRVHEQYF. DNA for the CDR3: TGTGCCACCAGCAGAGCGGTTGGCAGGGTCCACGAGCAGTACTTC.

This clonotype was detected a few times. The chain joins TRBV3-1 to TRBJ1-1; D is ambiguous. V lost 5 bases and J 0 bases, leaving 13 bases between the germline ends. This CDR3 contains 15 residues. The germline CDR1 and CDR2 sequences are LGHDT and YNNKEL (reference sequence). CDR3 residues: CASSYTSAMNTEAFF. CDR3 nucleotides: TGTGCCAGCAGCTACACCTCAGCTATGAACACTGAAGCTTTCTTT.

The chain has TRBV19 and TRBJ1-5; weak D call: TRBD1 (5 bases). CDR1 is LNHDA, CDR2 SQIVND, per germline (reference sequence). CDR3 length: 15 amino acids. V was cut by 7 bases and J by 6 bases, with 19 bases left in between. Here the CDR3 reads CASTNGAGWGQPQHF. CDR3 DNA: TGTGCCAGTACCAATGGGGCAGGGTGGGGTCAGCCCCAGCATTTT. Drawing the rest from reference TRBV19 and TRBJ1-5, the complete variable domain is DGGITQSPKYLFRKEGQNVTLSCEQNLNHDAMYWYRQDPGQGLRLIYYSQIVNDFQKGDIAEGYSVSREKKESFPLTVTSAQKNPTAFYLCASTNGAGWGQPQHFGDGTRLSIL.

The chain uses TRBV6-6 and TRBJ1-2; possible D gene TRBD1, 5 bases. This CDR3 has 16 residues. V lost 7 bases and J 4 bases, leaving 22 bases between the germline ends. Germline V gene lookup returns CDR1 MNHNY and CDR2 SVGAGI (reference sequence). CDR3 nucleotide sequence: TGTGCCAGCACCAAGCTGGGGCAGGGCGGAGGCTATGGCTACACCTTC. Amino acids: CASTKLGQGGGYGYTF.

V and J are TRBV9 and TRBJ2-1; D may be TRBD2 (5 bases). This CDR3 has 13 residues. V was trimmed by 4 bases and J by 6 bases, leaving 11 bases between them. Germline V gives CDR1 SGDLS, CDR2 YYNGEE. CDR3 bases: TGTGCCAGCAGCACCACTAGTCCCAATGAGCAGTTCTTC. Protein product: CASSTTSPNEQFF.

The chain couples TRBV7-6 to TRBJ2-1; 9 nucleotides agree with TRBD2. The ends lost 1 base at V and 1 base at J; junction bases unmatched: 2. The CDR3 covers 16 residues. Germline CDR1 is SGHVS and CDR2 is FNYEAQ. The CDR3 region is CASSLEAGGSYNEQFF. In DNA, the CDR3 is TGTGCCAGCAGCTTAGAAGCGGGAGGATCCTACAATGAGCAGTTCTTC.

This clonotype appeared many times. The J gene is TRBJ2-7, the V gene TRBV9; 7 positions agree with TRBD1. V lost 2 bases and J lost 6; bases outside the gene matches: 8. Germline lookup yields CDR1 SGDLS and CDR2 YYNGEE. CDR3 length equals 14 residues. The CDR3 DNA sequence: TGTGCCAGCAGCGTCGGTGGGACAGTATCCGAGCAGTACTTC. Amino acids: CASSVGGTVSEQYF.

V usage is TRBV6-2 or TRBV6-3 and J usage is TRBJ2-6; TRBD1 agrees at 8 bases. V was pared by 6 bases and J by 4 bases, with 8 bases of the junction left unmatched. CDR1 is MNHEY and CDR2 is SVGEGT in the germline V gene. The CDR3 consists of 16 residues. The CDR3 DNA is TGTGCCAGCAGGCGTGACAGGGGATCGGGGGCCAACGTCCTGACTTTC. Translation gives CASRRDRGSGANVLTF.

The chain links TRBV27 to TRBJ2-1, with a tentative D call TRBD2 (5 bases). The CDR3 consists of 16 residues. The germline gives CDR1 MNHEY, CDR2 SMNVEV (reference sequence). V lost 8 bases to trimming and J lost 3 bases, with 20 bases between them. CDR3 sequence: CASYPMGDPNYNEQFF. The CDR3 DNA reads as TGTGCCAGCTATCCGATGGGAGACCCTAACTACAATGAGCAGTTCTTC.